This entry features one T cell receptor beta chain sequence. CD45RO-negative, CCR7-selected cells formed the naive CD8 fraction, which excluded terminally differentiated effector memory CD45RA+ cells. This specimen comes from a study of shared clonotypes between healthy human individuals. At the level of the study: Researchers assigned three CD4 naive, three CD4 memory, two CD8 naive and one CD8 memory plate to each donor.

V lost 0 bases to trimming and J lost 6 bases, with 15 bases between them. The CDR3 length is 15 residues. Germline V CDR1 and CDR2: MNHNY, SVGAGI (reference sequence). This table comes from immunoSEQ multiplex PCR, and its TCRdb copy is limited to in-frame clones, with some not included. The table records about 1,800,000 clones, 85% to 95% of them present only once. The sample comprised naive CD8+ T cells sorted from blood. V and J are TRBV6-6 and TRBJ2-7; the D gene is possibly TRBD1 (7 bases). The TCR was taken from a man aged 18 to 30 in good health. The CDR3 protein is CASSYSRGERLEQYF. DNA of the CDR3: TGTGCCAGCAGTTACTCCAGGGGGGAACGTCTCGAGCAGTACTTC.